The source of this T cell receptor beta chain is a study of T cell repertoires in cytomegalovirus infection. The wider study: The authors relied on CMV epitopes, both recently identified HLA-C-restricted and well-studied HLA-B-restricted. From public TCR beta signatures came an indication of both CMV infection and matching HLA type.

Details on this clonotype: The antigen remains unidentified.

This CDR3 has 16 amino acids. Germline V gene data show CDR1 as SGHAT and CDR2 as FQNNGV. V shed 4 bases, J shed 7 bases, and the junction held 9 bases outside the gene matches. Findings of the study overall: Clonotype analysis showed dominance of the ex vivo response by HLA-C-restricted CMV-specific TCR beta clonotypes.

TCRdb re-analysed the reads in MiXCR, keeping a single row per CDR3 protein. Here the sample spans a few hundred thousand distinct CDR3 sequences, about 25% being singletons. The sequence derives from a human donor in good health (CMV status not recorded). Some clones in this sample may be carry-over from other donors' samples. The rearrangement uses TRBV11-2 and TRBJ2-1; 11 positions agree with TRBD2. This specimen consisted of cultured PBMCs, obtained from culture after CMV antigen stimulation. The CDR3, as DNA: TGTGCCAGCAGCTCTAGGACTAGCGGGTTCAGGAATGAGCAGTTCTTC. Translating gives CASSSRTSGFRNEQFF.